This T cell receptor (beta chain) originates from a study of blood T cell repertoires in COVID-19. The repertoire was sequenced with immunoSEQ multiplex PCR; TCRdb's copy has only in-frame clones and lacks some. The data show a few hundred thousand clones, about 89% seen once. This CDR3 has 15 amino acids. Trimming took 1 base from V and 0 from J, leaving 9 bases between them. Germline lookup yields CDR1 SGHTA and CDR2 FQGNSA. This TCR came from a middle-aged man in a cohort exposed to, infected with or recovered from COVID-19 (not recorded which). Input material: PBMCs or T cells enriched from blood (not recorded which). The chain recombines TRBV7-2 with TRBJ1-2; D unclear. In DNA, the CDR3 is TGTGCCAGCAGCTTAGTATCCTCTCCTAACTATGGCTACACCTTC. It codes for CASSLVSSPNYGYTF.